Presented here are 2 T cell receptor beta chains from one specimen sequenced in a study of blood T cells in healthy people across ages. Alongside a J-beta primer mix, a sample-barcoded 5' primer served in a second PCR lasting roughly 6 to 12 cycles. MiXCR, run by TCRdb on the 5' RACE reads, gives a single entry per CDR3 protein. The sample shows 1.5 million to 2 million distinct CDR3 sequences, roughly two fifths of them seen only once. Sequenced: blood. These receptors all come from a human donor in good health.

This chain links TRBV11-3 with TRBJ1-1; 12 nucleotides match TRBD1. Germline CDR1 reads SGHNT; CDR2 reads YENEEA. The V and J ends lost 0 bases and 5 bases, in that order; junction bases with no gene match: 10. The CDR3 consists of 18 residues. CDR3 residues: CASSLDYSGTGGATEAFF. The CDR3 coding sequence is TGTGCCAGCAGCTTAGATTACTCCGGGACAGGGGGCGCGACTGAAGCTTTCTTT.

The rearrangement links TRBV3-1 to TRBJ2-3, with 11 bases identical to TRBD2. The ends lost 2 bases at V and 5 bases at J; junction bases unmatched: 6. From germline, CDR1 is LGHDT and CDR2 YNNKEL (reference sequence). CDR3 size: 16 residues. The chain's CDR3 is CASSQYSGGAVDTQYF. CDR3 coding DNA: TGTGCCAGCAGCCAATATAGCGGGGGGGCTGTAGATACGCAGTATTTT.